The rows below give T cell receptor beta chains drawn from one sample of a study of radiotherapy plus CTLA-4 blockade in lung cancer. Profiled with immunoSEQ multiplex PCR; TCRdb holds only in-frame clones, not every one. The profile shows about 93,000 clones, 85% to 90% of them singletons. The specimen was peripheral blood, collected from a patient treated with radiotherapy plus ipilimumab. These receptors were collected from a human donor with non-small cell lung cancer that progressed on radiotherapy plus ipilimumab. The conserved cysteine and the conserved F or W are not part of the CDR3 here. A clone size is listed for some rows: how often the clone was seen (once, few, many), or a class if it is expanded.

j_call clone_size v_call cdr3_aa
TRBJ2-7 few TRBV7-9 ASSLGIGSSYEQY
TRBJ2-7 NA TRBV2 ASTGRERGEQY
TRBJ1-5 NA TRBV19 ASSIAPPSWGASNQPQH
TRBJ2-7 NA TRBV5-4 ASSLFSGSYEQY
TRBJ2-7 NA TRBV5-5 ASSLSSGRLHEQY
TRBJ2-7 NA TRBV10-3 AISGTSGARDEQY
TRBJ2-1 NA TRBV29-1 SVRDRLAGGYNEQF
TRBJ1-2 NA TRBV6-5 ASSYTDRGYGYT
TRBJ2-5 NA TRBV18 ASSPRLGETQY
TRBJ2-1 NA TRBV19 ASSNRDRGGDEQF
TRBJ1-2 many TRBV9 ASSVGLMYGYT
TRBJ2-7 NA TRBV30 AWTIGGSEQY
TRBJ2-1 NA TRBV7-3 ASSSGISYNEQF
TRBJ2-7 few TRBV5-4 ASTRTGTGTYEQY
TRBJ2-1 NA TRBV9 ASSLGTGIVGDPNNEQF
TRBJ1-5 NA TRBV18 ASSLKTGQNQPQH
TRBJ2-5 NA TRBV27 ASSSRSRGKQETQY
TRBJ2-2 NA TRBV11-3 ASSLAQGFTGELF
TRBJ1-2 NA TRBV23-1 ASSRPGQSDGYT
TRBJ1-5 NA TRBV25-1 ASRQGGSNQPQH
TRBJ2-7 once TRBV14 ASSPVGRLEREQY
TRBJ2-1 NA TRBV9 ASSVDLRGVEQF
TRBJ2-7 NA TRBV7-8 ASSLESGGRLSYEQY
TRBJ2-3 NA TRBV6-5 ASSYSGTLFDTQY
TRBJ2-2 once TRBV6-6 ASTLGTGGNTGELF
TRBJ2-3 NA TRBV5-4 ASSKKLAESTDTQY
TRBJ1-1 NA TRBV7-8 ASSLRTGGYEAF
TRBJ1-1 NA TRBV7-9 ASSTGQGMGTEAF
TRBJ1-2 NA TRBV4-1 ASSQEGWGSPAYGYT
TRBJ1-1 NA TRBV2 ASMRYVNTEAF